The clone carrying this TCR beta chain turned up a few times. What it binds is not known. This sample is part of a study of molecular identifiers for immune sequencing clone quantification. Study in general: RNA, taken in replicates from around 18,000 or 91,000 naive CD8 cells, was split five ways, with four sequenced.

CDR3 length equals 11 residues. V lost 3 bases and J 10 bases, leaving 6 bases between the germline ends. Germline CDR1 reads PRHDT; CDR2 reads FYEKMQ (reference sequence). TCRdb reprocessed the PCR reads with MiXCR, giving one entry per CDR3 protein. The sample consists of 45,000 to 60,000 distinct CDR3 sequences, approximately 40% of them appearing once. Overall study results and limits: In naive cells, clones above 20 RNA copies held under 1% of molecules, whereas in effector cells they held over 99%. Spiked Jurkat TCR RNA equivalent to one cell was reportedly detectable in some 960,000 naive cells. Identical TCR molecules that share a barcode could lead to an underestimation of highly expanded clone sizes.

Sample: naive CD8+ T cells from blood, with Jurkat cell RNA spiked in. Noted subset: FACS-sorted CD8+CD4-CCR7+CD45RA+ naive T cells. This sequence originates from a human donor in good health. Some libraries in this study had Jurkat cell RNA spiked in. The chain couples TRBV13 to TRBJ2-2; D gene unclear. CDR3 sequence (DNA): TGTGCCAGCAGCTTGGTCGAGGAGCTGTTTTTT. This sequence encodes CASSLVEELFF.